Included here is one TCR beta chain sequence, with context. The antigen this receptor binds is unknown. No base quality values were provided; no much bigger clone lies one nucleotide off. This sample stems from a study of blood T cell repertoires in COVID-19 (dated by TCRdb to the early 2020s). A note on the overall study: The collaborator samples originated in the United States, Italy and Spain and spanned the acute and convalescent phases of COVID-19. Deeply sampled blood TCRbeta repertoires from subjects exposed to, actively infected with, or recovered from COVID-19 were included in the dataset. Samples were obtained from the ongoing ImmuneRACE study (first 160 participants) and from some 1,300 subjects provided by 6 global collaborators. The repertoires were released in a freely available public database meant as a resource for research on the immune response to SARS-CoV-2. The material from the prospective study consisted of cDNA or gDNA derived from T cells, B-cell-depleted T cells, or PBMCs. Where available, HLA class I and class II types were obtained from metadata supplied by the sample provider rather than from assay-based typing. A de-identified subject ID, COVID-19 status, age in years and sex were almost always included in the sample metadata. Study-wide conclusions, independent of this receptor: The amount of clinical and demographic metadata varied by source and participant and was provided uncurated.

The junction carries 16 bases between V and J, which are trimmed by 0 bases and 4 bases respectively. From the cysteine through the phenylalanine, the CDR3 covers 16 amino acids. Solely the CDR3 DNA is kept, with 48 bases framed from the first base. CDR1 and CDR2 were assigned from the germline V gene as MNHEY and SVGAGI. Whole blood was collected in K2EDTA tubes by collaborating institutions according to the institutions' own protocols. For TCRbeta analysis, collaborators shipped samples in one of three forms: frozen whole blood, isolated PBMCs, or DNA extracted from either of those sample types. TCRbeta CDR3 regions were amplified from genomic DNA using the immunoSEQ Assay, a bias-controlled multiplex PCR. Per the authors' processing: Within the assay, amplification of reference gene primers was used to estimate how many nucleated cells each sample contained. To quantify the absolute abundance of each unique TCRbeta CDR3 rearrangement, sequence reads were collapsed and filtered. Productive Simpson clonality was computed per sample as the square root of Simpson's diversity index over productive rearrangements. TCRdb provides this immuneACCESS table in a form limited to in-frame rearrangements. Some clones are lacking; in checked studies, under half of them reflect an unresolved V gene, and why the rest are absent is not known. The V and J calls and clone size were taken over from that table, and D and trimming were inferred from the DNA. For this sample the table gives under 300,000 clones, of which about 88% were detected only once. Clones ranked in the top ten supply approximately 6.8% of the sample.

Recombination connected TRBV6-5 to TRBJ2-7, with a tentative D gene TRBD2 over 6 matching bases. Sequencing used peripheral blood. The TCR sequence derives from a woman in her 70s with active or convalescent COVID-19. CDR3 loop: CASSYSSVGGVYEQYF. The DNA sequence is as follows: TGTGCCAGCAGTTACTCGAGTGTCGGGGGAGTTTACGAGCAGTACTTC.